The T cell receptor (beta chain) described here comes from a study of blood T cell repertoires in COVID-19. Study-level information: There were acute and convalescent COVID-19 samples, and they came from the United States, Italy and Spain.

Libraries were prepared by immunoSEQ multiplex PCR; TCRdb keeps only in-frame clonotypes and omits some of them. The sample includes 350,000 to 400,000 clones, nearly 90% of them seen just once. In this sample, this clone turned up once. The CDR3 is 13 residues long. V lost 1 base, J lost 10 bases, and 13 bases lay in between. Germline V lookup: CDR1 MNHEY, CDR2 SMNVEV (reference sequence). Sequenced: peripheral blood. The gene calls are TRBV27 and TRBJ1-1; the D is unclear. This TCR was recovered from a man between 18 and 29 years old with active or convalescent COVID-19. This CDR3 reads CASSLLAQGGAFF. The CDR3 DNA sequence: TGTGCCAGCAGTTTATTGGCGCAAGGAGGAGCTTTCTTT.